This entry concerns a single TCR beta chain. Its specificity is unknown. This entry comes from a study of regulatory T cells in long-lasting Graves disease. Study-wide results and caveats: Newly diagnosed disease favored TRBV20-1 and TRBJ2-1 over persistent disease. Newly diagnosed Graves' patients exceeded persistent ones in TCR diversity.

Losses at the gene ends were 7 bases for V and 6 bases for J; bases not matched to a gene: 9. Germline CDR1 reads LNHDA; CDR2 reads SQIVND (reference sequence). The CDR3 has 14 amino acids. Combining iRepertoire HTBI primers with Arm-PCR of CDR3 regions, the authors built TCR beta libraries. TCRdb re-derived calls from the multiplex PCR reads in MiXCR, one entry per CDR3 protein. The sample lists 300,000 to 450,000 distinct CDR3 sequences; roughly a sixth were seen once. The time point was: newly diagnosed GD, antithyroid drugs for less than 3 months. From PBMCs, RNA was extracted and then used to make the TCR library. Blood from the periphery, nine milliliters in all, was drawn into EDTA tubes.

The sequence was obtained from a female donor with Graves disease. The specimen was peripheral blood mononuclear cells (PBMCs), collected at new diagnosis, from a patient treated with antithyroid drugs. The rearrangement joins TRBV19 to TRBJ2-7; TRBD2 matches at 10 bases. The CDR3 loop is CASTASGLASEQYF. CDR3 DNA: TGTGCCAGTACCGCATCGGGACTAGCGTCCGAGCAGTACTTC.